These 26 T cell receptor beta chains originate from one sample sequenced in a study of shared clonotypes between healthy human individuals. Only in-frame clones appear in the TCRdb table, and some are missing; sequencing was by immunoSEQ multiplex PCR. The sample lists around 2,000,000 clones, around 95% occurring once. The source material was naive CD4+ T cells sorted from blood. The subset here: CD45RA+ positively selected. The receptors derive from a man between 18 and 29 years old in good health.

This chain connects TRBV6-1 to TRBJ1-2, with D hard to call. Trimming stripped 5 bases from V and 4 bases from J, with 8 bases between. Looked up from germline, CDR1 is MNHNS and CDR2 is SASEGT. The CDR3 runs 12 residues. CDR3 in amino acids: CASSYGPYGYTF. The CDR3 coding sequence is TGTGCCAGCAGTTATGGACCCTATGGCTACACCTTC.

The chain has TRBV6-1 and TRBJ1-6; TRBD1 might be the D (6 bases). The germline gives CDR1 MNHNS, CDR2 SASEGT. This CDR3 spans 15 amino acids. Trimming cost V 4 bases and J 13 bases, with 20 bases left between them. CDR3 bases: TGTGCCAGCAGTGGCGGGGGGCGTACAGGTTCGCCCCTCCACTTT. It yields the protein CASSGGGRTGSPLHF.

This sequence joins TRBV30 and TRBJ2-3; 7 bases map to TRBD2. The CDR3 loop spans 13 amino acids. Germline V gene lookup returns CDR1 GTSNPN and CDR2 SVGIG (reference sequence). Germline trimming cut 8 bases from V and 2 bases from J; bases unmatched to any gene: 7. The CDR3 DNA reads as TGTGCCGGACAAAGGGACTACACAGATACGCAGTATTTT. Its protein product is CAGQRDYTDTQYF.

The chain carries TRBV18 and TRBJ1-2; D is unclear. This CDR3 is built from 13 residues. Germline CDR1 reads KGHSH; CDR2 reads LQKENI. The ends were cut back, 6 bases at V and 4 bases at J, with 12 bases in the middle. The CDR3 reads CASSRGDGYGYTF. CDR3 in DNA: TGTGCCAGCTCTCGGGGTGACGGCTATGGCTACACCTTC.

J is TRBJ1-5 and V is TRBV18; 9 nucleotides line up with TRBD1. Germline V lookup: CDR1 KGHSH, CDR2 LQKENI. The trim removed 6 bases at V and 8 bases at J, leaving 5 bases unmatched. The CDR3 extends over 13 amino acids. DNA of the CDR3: TGTGCCAGCTCCACACAGGGGGCAGAGCCCCAGCATTTT. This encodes CASSTQGAEPQHF. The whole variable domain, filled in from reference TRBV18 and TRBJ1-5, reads NAGVMQNPRHLVRRRGQEARLRCSPMKGHSHVYWYRQLPEEGLKFMVYLQKENIIDESGMPKERFSAEFPKEGPSILRIQQVVRGDSAAYFCASSTQGAEPQHFGDGTRLSIL.

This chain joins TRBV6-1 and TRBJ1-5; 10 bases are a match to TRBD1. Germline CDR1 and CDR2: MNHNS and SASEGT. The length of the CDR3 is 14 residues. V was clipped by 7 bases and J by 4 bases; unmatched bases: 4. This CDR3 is CASIRTGGNQPQHF. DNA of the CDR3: TGTGCCAGCATAAGGACAGGGGGTAATCAGCCCCAGCATTTT.

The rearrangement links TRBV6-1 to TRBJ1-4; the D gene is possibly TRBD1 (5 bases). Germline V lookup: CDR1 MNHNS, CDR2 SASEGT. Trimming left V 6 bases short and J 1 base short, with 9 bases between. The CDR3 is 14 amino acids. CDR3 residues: CASRTGGTNEKLFF. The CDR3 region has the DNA TGTGCCAGCAGGACGGGGGGAACTAATGAAAAACTGTTTTTT.

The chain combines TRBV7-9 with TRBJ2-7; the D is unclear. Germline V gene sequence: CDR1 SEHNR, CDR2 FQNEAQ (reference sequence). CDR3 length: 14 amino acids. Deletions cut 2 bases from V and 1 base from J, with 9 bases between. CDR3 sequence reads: CASSLFPVSYEQYF. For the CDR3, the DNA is TGTGCCAGCAGCTTATTTCCGGTTTCCTACGAGCAGTACTTC.

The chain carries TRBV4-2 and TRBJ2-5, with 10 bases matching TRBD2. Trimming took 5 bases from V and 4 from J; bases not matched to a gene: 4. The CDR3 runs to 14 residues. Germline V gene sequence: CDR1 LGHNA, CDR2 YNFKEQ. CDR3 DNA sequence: TGTGCCAGCAGCAGCGGGGGGGCCGGAGAGACCCAGTACTTC. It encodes CASSSGGAGETQYF.

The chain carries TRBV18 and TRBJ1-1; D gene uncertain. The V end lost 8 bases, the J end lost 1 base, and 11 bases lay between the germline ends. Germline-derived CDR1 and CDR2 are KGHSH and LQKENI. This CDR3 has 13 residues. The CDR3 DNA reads TGTGCCAGCCGGGTAGAGGGGAACACTGAAGCTTTCTTT. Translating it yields CASRVEGNTEAFF.

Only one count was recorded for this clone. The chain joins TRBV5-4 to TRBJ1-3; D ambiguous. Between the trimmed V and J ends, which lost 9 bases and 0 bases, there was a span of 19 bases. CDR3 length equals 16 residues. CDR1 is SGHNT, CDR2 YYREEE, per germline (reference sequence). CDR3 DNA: TGTGCCATACGAGAAACGGAGTACGTCTCTGGAAACACCATATATTTT. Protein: CAIRETEYVSGNTIYF. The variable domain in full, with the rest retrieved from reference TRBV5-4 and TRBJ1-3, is ETGVTQSPTHLIKTRGQQVTLRCSSQSGHNTVSWYQQALGQGPQFIFQYYREEENGRGNFPPRFSGLQFPNYSSELNVNALELDDSALYLCAIRETEYVSGNTIYFGEGSWLTVV.

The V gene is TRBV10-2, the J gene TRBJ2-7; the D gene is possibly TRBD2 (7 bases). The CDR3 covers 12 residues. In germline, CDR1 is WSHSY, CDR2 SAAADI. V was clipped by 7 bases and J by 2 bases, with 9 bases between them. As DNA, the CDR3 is TGCGCCAGCATAGGGGGGGCCTACGAGCAGTACTTC. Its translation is CASIGGAYEQYF.

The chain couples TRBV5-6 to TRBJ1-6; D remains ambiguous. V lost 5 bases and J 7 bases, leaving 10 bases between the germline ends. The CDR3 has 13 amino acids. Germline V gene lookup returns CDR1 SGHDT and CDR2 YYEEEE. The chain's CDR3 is CASSPSGNSPLHF. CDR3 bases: TGTGCCAGCAGTCCGTCTGGGAATTCACCCCTCCACTTT.

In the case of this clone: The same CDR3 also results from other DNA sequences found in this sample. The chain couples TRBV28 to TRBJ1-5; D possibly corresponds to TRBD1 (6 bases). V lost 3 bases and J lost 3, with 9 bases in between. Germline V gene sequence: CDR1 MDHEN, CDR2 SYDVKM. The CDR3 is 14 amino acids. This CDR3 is CASSLGGYNQPQHF. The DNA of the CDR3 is TGTGCCAGCAGTTTGGGGGGCTACAATCAGCCCCAGCATTTT. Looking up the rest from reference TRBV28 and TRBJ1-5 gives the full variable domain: DVKVTQSSRYLVKRTGEKVFLECVQDMDHENMFWYRQDPGLGLRLIYFSYDVKMKEKGDIPEGYSVSREKKERFSLILESASTNQTSMYLCASSLGGYNQPQHFGDGTRLSIL.

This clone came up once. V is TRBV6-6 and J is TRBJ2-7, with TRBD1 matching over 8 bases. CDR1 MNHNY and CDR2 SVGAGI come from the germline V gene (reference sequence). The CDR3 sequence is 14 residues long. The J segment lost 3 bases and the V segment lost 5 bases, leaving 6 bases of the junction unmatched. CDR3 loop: CASSPLGQDYEQYF. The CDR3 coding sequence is TGTGCCAGCAGTCCCTTGGGACAGGACTACGAGCAGTACTTC.

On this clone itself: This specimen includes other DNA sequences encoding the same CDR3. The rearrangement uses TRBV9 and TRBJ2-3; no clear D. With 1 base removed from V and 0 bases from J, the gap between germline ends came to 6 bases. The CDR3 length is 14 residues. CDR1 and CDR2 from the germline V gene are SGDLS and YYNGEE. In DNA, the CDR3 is TGTGCCAGCAGCGTATCCGGGAGCACAGATACGCAGTATTTT. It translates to CASSVSGSTDTQYF.

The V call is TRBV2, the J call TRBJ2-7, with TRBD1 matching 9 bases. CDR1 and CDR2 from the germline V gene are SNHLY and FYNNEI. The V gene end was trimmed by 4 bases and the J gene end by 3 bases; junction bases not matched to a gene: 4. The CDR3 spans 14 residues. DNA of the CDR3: TGTGCCAGCAGTGTCACAGGGGGCATCTACGAGCAGTACTTC. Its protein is CASSVTGGIYEQYF.

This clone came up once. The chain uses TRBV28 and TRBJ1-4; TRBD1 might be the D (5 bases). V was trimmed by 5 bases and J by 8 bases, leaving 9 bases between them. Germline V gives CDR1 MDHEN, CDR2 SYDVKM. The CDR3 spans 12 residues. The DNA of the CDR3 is TGTGCCAGCAGTACGGGGCTCGAAAAACTGTTTTTT. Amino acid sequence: CASSTGLEKLFF.

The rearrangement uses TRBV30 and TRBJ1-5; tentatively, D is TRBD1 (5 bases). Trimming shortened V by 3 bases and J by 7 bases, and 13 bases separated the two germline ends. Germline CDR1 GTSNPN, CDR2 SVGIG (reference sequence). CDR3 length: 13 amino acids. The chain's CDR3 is CAWSADGGQPQHF. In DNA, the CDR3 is TGTGCCTGGAGCGCGGACGGGGGACAGCCCCAGCATTTT.

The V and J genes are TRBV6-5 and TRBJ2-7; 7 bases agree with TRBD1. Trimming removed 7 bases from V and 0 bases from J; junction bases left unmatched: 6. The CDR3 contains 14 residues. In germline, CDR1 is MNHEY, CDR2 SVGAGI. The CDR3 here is CASKGTAFSYEQYF. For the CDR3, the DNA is TGTGCCAGCAAGGGGACAGCTTTCTCCTACGAGCAGTACTTC.

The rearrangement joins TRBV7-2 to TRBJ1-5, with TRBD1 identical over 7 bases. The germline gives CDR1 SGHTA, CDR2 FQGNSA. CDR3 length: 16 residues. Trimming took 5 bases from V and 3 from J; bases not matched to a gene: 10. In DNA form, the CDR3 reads TGTGCCAGCAGCCTCGGATCGGGACAGATCAATCAGCCCCAGCATTTT. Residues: CASSLGSGQINQPQHF.

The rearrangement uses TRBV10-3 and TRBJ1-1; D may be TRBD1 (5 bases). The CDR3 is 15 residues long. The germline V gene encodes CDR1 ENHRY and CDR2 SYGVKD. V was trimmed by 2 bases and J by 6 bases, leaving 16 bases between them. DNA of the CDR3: TGTGCCATCAGTGAGAGGGTCAGGGATGGCGCTGAAGCTTTCTTT. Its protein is CAISERVRDGAEAFF.

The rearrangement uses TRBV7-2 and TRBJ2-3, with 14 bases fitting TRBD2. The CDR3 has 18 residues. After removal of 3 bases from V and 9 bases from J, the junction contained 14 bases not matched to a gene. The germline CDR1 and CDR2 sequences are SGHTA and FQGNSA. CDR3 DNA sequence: TGTGCCAGCAGCTTGGAGCCGGGACTAGCGGGAGACCGGGCAACGCAGTATTTT. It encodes CASSLEPGLAGDRATQYF.

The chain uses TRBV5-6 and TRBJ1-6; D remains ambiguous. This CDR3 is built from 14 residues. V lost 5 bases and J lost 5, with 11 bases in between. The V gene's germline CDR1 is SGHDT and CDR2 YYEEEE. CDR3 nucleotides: TGTGCCAGCAGAACTGTAAGCGATAATTCACCCCTCCACTTT. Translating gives CASRTVSDNSPLHF.

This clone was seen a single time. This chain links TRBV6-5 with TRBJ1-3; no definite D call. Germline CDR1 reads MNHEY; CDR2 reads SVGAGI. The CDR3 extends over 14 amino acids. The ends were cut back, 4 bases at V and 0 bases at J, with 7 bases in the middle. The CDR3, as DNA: TGTGCCAGCAGTTCCGGTCCCTCTGGAAACACCATATATTTT. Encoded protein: CASSSGPSGNTIYF.

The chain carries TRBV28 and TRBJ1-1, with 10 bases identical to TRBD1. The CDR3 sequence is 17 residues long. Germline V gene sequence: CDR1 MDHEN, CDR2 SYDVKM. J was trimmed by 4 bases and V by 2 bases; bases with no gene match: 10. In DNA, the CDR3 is TGTGCCAGCAGTTTAATCGGGACAGGGGTCGGTAGCACTGAAGCTTTCTTT. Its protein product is CASSLIGTGVGSTEAFF.